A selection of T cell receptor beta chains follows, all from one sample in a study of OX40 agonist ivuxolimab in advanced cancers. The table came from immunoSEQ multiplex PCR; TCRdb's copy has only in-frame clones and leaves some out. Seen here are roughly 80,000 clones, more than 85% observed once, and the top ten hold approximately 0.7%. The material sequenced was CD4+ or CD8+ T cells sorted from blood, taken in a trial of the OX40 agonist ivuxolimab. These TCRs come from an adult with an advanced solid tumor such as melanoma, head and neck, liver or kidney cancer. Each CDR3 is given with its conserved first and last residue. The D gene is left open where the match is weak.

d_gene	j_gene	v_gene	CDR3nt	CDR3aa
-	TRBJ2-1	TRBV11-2	TGTGCCAGCAGCGGGCGGGTTGAGCAGTTCTTC	CASSGRVEQFF
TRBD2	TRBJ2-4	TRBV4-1	TGCGCCAGCAGCCAAGTCCTCGCGAGGACTAGCGGTTTAGCCAAAAACATTCAGTACTTC	CASSQVLARTSGLAKNIQYF
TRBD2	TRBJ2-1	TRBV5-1	TGCGCCAGCAGCTCGGGACTAGCGGGATTCCGGAGCAATGAGCAGTTCTTC	CASSSGLAGFRSNEQFF
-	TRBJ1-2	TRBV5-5	TGTGCCAGCAGCTTGGGCGGAATCTATGGCTACACCTTC	CASSLGGIYGYTF
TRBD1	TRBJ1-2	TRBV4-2	TGTGCCAGCAGCCAAGGAGGGACAGGGGGTGCGGGAGGTGGCTACACCTTC	CASSQGGTGGAGGGYTF
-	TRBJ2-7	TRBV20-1	TGCAGTGCTGGGGGTGGGCACGAGCAGTACTTC	CSAGGGHEQYF
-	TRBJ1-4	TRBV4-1	TGCGCCAGCAGCCAATTGAAAAGAAATGAAAAACTGTTTTTT	CASSQLKRNEKLFF
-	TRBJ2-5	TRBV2	TGTGCCAGCAGTGACAGGGTCCAAGAGACCCAGTACTTC	CASSDRVQETQYF
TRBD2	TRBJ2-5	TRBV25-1	TGTGCCAGCAGTGGACTAGCGGGATCAGAGACCCAGTACTTC	CASSGLAGSETQYF
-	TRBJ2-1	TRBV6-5	TGTGCCAGCAGTTACGTGGGCCGGAATGAGCAGTTCTTC	CASSYVGRNEQFF